One sample yielded the 14 T cell receptor beta chains listed below, sequenced in a study of T cell repertoires in cytomegalovirus infection (dated by TCRdb to about 2019). Sequencing used an Illumina HiSeq 1500. TCRdb reanalyzed the raw reads on its own, using fastp at Q25 for trimming and MiXCR for clone calling, and kept in-frame beta chains. Entries that share a CDR3 protein sequence are merged under the most common genes and DNA. The sample has a few hundred thousand distinct CDR3 sequences on record, roughly 29% of them singletons. About 13% of the sample is in the top ten clones. Sequencing was carried out using PBMCs. The receptor source for this set is a human donor in good health (CMV status not recorded). Some clones in this sample may be carry-over from other donors' samples.

This clonotype was detected only a few times. V is TRBV28 and J is TRBJ1-4; D perhaps matches TRBD1 (5 bases). Germline V gives CDR1 MDHEN, CDR2 SYDVKM. The length of the CDR3 is 17 residues. Trimming cost V 4 bases and J 2 bases, with 17 bases left between them. The CDR3 nucleotides are TGTGCCAGCAGTTCGAACGTTCCGGGGGGGACTAATGAAAAACTGTTTTTT. Protein sequence: CASSSNVPGGTNEKLFF. The entire variable domain, with the rest obtained from reference TRBV28 and TRBJ1-4, is as follows: DVKVTQSSRYLVKRTGEKVFLECVQDMDHENMFWYRQDPGLGLRLIYFSYDVKMKEKGDIPEGYSVSREKKERFSLILESASTNQTSMYLCASSSNVPGGTNEKLFFGSGTQLSVL.

J is TRBJ2-7 and V is TRBV9, with TRBD1 as a possible D gene (6 bases). Germline-derived CDR1 and CDR2 are SGDLS and YYNGEE. Trimming took 3 bases from V and 7 from J, leaving 20 bases between them. The CDR3 loop spans 15 amino acids. In DNA, the CDR3 is TGTGCCAGCAGCGCCTCCCTACCAGGGGCCGGGGAGCAGTACTTC. Translated, it gives CASSASLPGAGEQYF.

The chain carries TRBV2 and TRBJ2-1, with D maybe TRBD2 (6 bases). This CDR3 contains 12 residues. V shed 4 bases and J shed 5 bases, with 6 bases lying between them. CDR1 and CDR2 (germline): SNHLY, FYNNEI. CDR3 DNA: TGTGCCAGCAGTGGGGGGGACAATGAGCAGTTCTTC. Amino acids: CASSGGDNEQFF.

The chain recombines TRBV9 with TRBJ2-3, with 9 bases that match TRBD2. V shed 0 bases, J shed 2 bases, and the junction held 7 bases outside the gene matches. CDR1 and CDR2 (germline): SGDLS, YYNGEE. The CDR3 is 17 amino acids. The CDR3 bases are TGTGCCAGCAGCGTAGCTGGGGGCGGGAGGGCCACAGATACGCAGTATTTT. It encodes CASSVAGGGRATDTQYF. Filled out from reference TRBV9 and TRBJ2-3, the complete variable domain reads DSGVTQTPKHLITATGQRVTLRCSPRSGDLSVYWYQQSLDQGLQFLIQYYNGEERAKGNILERFSAQQFPDLHSELNLSSLELGDSALYFCASSVAGGGRATDTQYFGPGTRLTVL.

The sample holds one count of this clonotype. The chain joins TRBV25-1 to TRBJ1-2; maybe TRBD1 (5 bases). V lost 5 bases and J lost 8, with 15 bases in between. The CDR3 spans 13 residues. CDR1 MGHDK and CDR2 SYGVNS come from the germline V gene. The CDR3 bases are TGTGCCAGCAGTCACGGAGGGGATAGGGGCTACACCTTC. It is translated as CASSHGGDRGYTF.

This chain links TRBV2 with TRBJ1-2; TRBD1 aligns across 8 bases. V gave up 2 bases and J gave up 5 bases; unmatched junction bases: 1. The CDR3 totals 13 residues. Looked up from germline, CDR1 is SNHLY and CDR2 is FYNNEI. DNA of the CDR3: TGTGCCAGCAGTGAAAGGACAGGGTATGGCTACACCTTC. Translating it yields CASSERTGYGYTF.

J is TRBJ2-3 and V is TRBV27; 13 positions match TRBD2. Germline CDR1 is MNHEY and CDR2 is SMNVEV (reference sequence). The CDR3 contains 17 residues. Trimming at V came to 6 bases and at J to 4 bases, leaving 10 bases not matched to a gene. The CDR3 reads CASRKGTSGKTPDTQYF. CDR3 nucleotide sequence: TGTGCCAGCAGAAAGGGGACTAGCGGGAAAACACCAGATACGCAGTATTTT.

The chain employs TRBV19 and TRBJ2-1; 8 positions agree with TRBD1. The CDR3 sequence is 14 residues long. Germline trimming cut 5 bases from V and 9 bases from J; bases unmatched to any gene: 9. Germline V CDR1 and CDR2: LNHDA, SQIVND (reference sequence). This CDR3 is CASSPGQGASEQFF. The CDR3 DNA sequence: TGTGCCAGTAGTCCAGGGCAGGGGGCTAGTGAGCAGTTCTTC.

V and J are TRBV28 and TRBJ2-7, with D perhaps matching TRBD2 (6 bases). The CDR3 loop spans 14 amino acids. With 3 bases removed from V and 9 bases from J, the gap between germline ends came to 18 bases. Germline V gives CDR1 MDHEN, CDR2 SYDVKM. The CDR3 loop reads CASSFRSGGGRQYV. CDR3 nucleotides: TGTGCCAGCAGTTTTAGGTCCGGTGGAGGGCGGCAGTACGTC.

J is TRBJ2-5 and V is TRBV7-9; 9 bases line up with TRBD1. Per germline, CDR1 SEHNR and CDR2 FQNEAQ (reference sequence). J gave up 5 bases and V 6 bases, and 7 bases lay outside the gene matches. This CDR3 has 14 amino acids. CDR3 region: CASRRGGQGETQYF. In DNA form, the CDR3 reads TGTGCCAGCAGGCGTGGAGGACAGGGGGAGACCCAGTACTTC.

The chain uses TRBV6-5 and TRBJ1-1; D might be TRBD1 (6 bases). V was trimmed by 2 bases and J by 1 base, leaving 11 bases between them. The CDR3 is 15 residues long. Looked up from germline, CDR1 is MNHEY and CDR2 is SVGAGI. The CDR3 DNA is TGTGCCAGCAGTTACGGGGCGGACAGGAACACTGAAGCTTTCTTT. As protein: CASSYGADRNTEAFF.

This clonotype came up a few times. The V call is TRBV7-2, the J call TRBJ2-1, with D maybe TRBD1 (6 bases). Germline assignment: CDR1 SGHTA and CDR2 FQGNSA. V shed 1 base and J shed 8 bases, with 9 bases lying between them. This CDR3 has 13 residues. The CDR3 nucleotides are TGTGCCAGCAGCTTAGACAGGGTCTATGAGCAGTTCTTC. It is translated as CASSLDRVYEQFF.

The rearrangement links TRBV11-3 to TRBJ2-3; TRBD2 matches at 9 bases. Germline V CDR1 and CDR2: SGHNT, YENEEA. V dropped 5 bases and J dropped 2; count of bases not matched to a gene: 5. This CDR3 spans 15 amino acids. The CDR3 here is CASSNRLAATDTQYF. In nucleotides, the CDR3 is TGTGCCAGCAGCAACCGACTAGCGGCCACAGATACGCAGTATTTT.

This clonotype was seen a handful of times. The V gene is TRBV2, the J gene TRBJ2-6; tentatively, D is TRBD1 (6 bases). Germline V gene data show CDR1 as SNHLY and CDR2 as FYNNEI. V dropped 11 bases and J dropped 1 base, with 21 bases sitting between them. The CDR3 runs to 17 residues. The CDR3 reads CAGDRGQGFSGANVLTF. The DNA of the CDR3 is TGTGCCGGGGACCGAGGGCAGGGGTTTTCTGGGGCCAACGTCCTGACTTTC.